Listed below are T cell receptor beta chains from one sample, sequenced in a study of beta chain features in type 1 diabetes. Sequencing was performed with immunoSEQ multiplex PCR; in TCRdb, only in-frame clones are kept and a portion is missing. The sample consists of about 330,000 clones, around 10% of them appearing once. The sequencing input was naive CD4+ T cells from blood. The receptors shown here come from a woman in her 30s in good health. CDR3s include the opening cysteine and the closing phenylalanine or tryptophan. Each record gives: J gene, V gene, CDR3 length, D gene, clone size, CDR3 DNA, CDR3 protein. D genes are given only for firm matches. Some rows mark clone size as missing; the rest say once, few, many or name a class of expanded clone.

j_gene: TRBJ2-3; v_gene: TRBV20-1; len: 11; d_gene: -; abundance: few; CDR3nt: TGCAGTGCCCCCCGGTGGGATACGCAGTATTTT; CDR3aa: CSAPRWDTQYF
j_gene: TRBJ2-2; v_gene: TRBV5-1; len: 15; d_gene: TRBD1; abundance: -; CDR3nt: TGCGCCAGCAGCTTAGGGACAGGGAGCACCGGGGAGCTGTTTTTT; CDR3aa: CASSLGTGSTGELFF
j_gene: TRBJ2-5; v_gene: TRBV7-2; len: 15; d_gene: TRBD2; abundance: -; CDR3nt: TGTGCCAGCAGCTTAGTGGCTAGCGGGAGGGAGACCCAGTACTTC; CDR3aa: CASSLVASGRETQYF
j_gene: TRBJ1-4; v_gene: TRBV29-1; len: 13; d_gene: TRBD1; abundance: few; CDR3nt: TGCAGCGTTGCTGGGACAGATAATGAAAAACTGTTTTTT; CDR3aa: CSVAGTDNEKLFF
j_gene: TRBJ2-7; v_gene: TRBV5-6; len: 17; d_gene: -; abundance: few; CDR3nt: TGTGCCAGCAGCGGTCCGATCTCGTTGGGGCTTCGTTACGAGCAGTACTTC; CDR3aa: CASSGPISLGLRYEQYF
j_gene: TRBJ1-4; v_gene: TRBV29-1; len: 12; d_gene: TRBD1; abundance: few; CDR3nt: TGCAGCGTGACAGGGGACGGTGAAAAACTGTTTTTT; CDR3aa: CSVTGDGEKLFF
j_gene: TRBJ2-1; v_gene: TRBV19; len: 15; d_gene: TRBD2; abundance: -; CDR3nt: TGTGCCAGTAGTATAAGGGGAGGCGGGAGGAATGAGCAGTTCTTC; CDR3aa: CASSIRGGGRNEQFF
j_gene: TRBJ2-3; v_gene: TRBV7-2; len: 16; d_gene: -; abundance: -; CDR3nt: TGTGCCAGCAGCTTTACGGGGGGCCTTGAAACAGATACGCAGTATTTT; CDR3aa: CASSFTGGLETDTQYF
j_gene: TRBJ2-7; v_gene: TRBV27; len: 15; d_gene: -; abundance: few; CDR3nt: TGTGCCAGCAGGGGGGAGGAGCGTTTCTCCTACGAGCAGTACTTC; CDR3aa: CASRGEERFSYEQYF
j_gene: TRBJ2-3; v_gene: TRBV7-2; len: 14; d_gene: TRBD2; abundance: few; CDR3nt: TGTGCCAGCAGCTTGAGCGGGACCACAGATACGCAGTATTTT; CDR3aa: CASSLSGTTDTQYF
j_gene: TRBJ2-7; v_gene: TRBV7-2; len: 16; d_gene: -; abundance: -; CDR3nt: TGTGCCAGCAGCTTAGGAAGCCGTACTCTGAGATACGAGCAGTACTTC; CDR3aa: CASSLGSRTLRYEQYF
j_gene: TRBJ2-3; v_gene: TRBV30; len: 15; d_gene: TRBD2; abundance: -; CDR3nt: TGTGCCTGGAGTGTGGGAGGGAAGCTCACAGATACGCAGTATTTT; CDR3aa: CAWSVGGKLTDTQYF
j_gene: TRBJ2-3; v_gene: TRBV29-1; len: 19; d_gene: TRBD2; abundance: -; CDR3nt: TGCAGCGTTAAAAGGGTTGTAACTAGCGGGACGACTAGCACAGATACGCAGTATTTT; CDR3aa: CSVKRVVTSGTTSTDTQYF
j_gene: TRBJ2-7; v_gene: TRBV4-3; len: 17; d_gene: TRBD2; abundance: -; CDR3nt: TGCGCCAGCAGCCAAGCATTACTAGCGCCACAAAACTACGAGCAGTACTTC; CDR3aa: CASSQALLAPQNYEQYF
j_gene: TRBJ2-7; v_gene: TRBV7-3; len: 15; d_gene: TRBD2; abundance: -; CDR3nt: TGTGCCAGCAGCTTAAGGGGCGGGAGTAGCTACGAGCAGTACTTC; CDR3aa: CASSLRGGSSYEQYF
j_gene: TRBJ2-7; v_gene: TRBV6-5; len: 14; d_gene: -; abundance: -; CDR3nt: TGTGCCAGCAGTTACGGGCAGGCGAACTACGAGCAGTACTTC; CDR3aa: CASSYGQANYEQYF
j_gene: TRBJ1-5; v_gene: TRBV30; len: 13; d_gene: -; abundance: -; CDR3nt: TGTGCCTGGAGTGTACAGGGTAATCAGCCCCAGCATTTT; CDR3aa: CAWSVQGNQPQHF
j_gene: TRBJ2-1; v_gene: TRBV9; len: 15; d_gene: TRBD2; abundance: -; CDR3nt: TGTGCCAGCAGCGAAGGCACGGGAGGTTACAATGAGCAGTTCTTC; CDR3aa: CASSEGTGGYNEQFF
j_gene: TRBJ2-3; v_gene: TRBV9; len: 12; d_gene: -; abundance: few; CDR3nt: TGTGCCAGCAGCGTCCCGACAGATACGCAGTATTTT; CDR3aa: CASSVPTDTQYF
j_gene: TRBJ1-1; v_gene: TRBV30; len: 14; d_gene: TRBD1; abundance: few; CDR3nt: TGTGCCTGGAGTGACCAGGGGGTATTGACTGAAGCTTTCTTT; CDR3aa: CAWSDQGVLTEAFF
j_gene: TRBJ2-1; v_gene: TRBV6-5; len: 13; d_gene: TRBD2; abundance: -; CDR3nt: TGTGCCAGCAGTTACGATACGGCGGGAGATAAGTTCTTC; CDR3aa: CASSYDTAGDKFF
j_gene: TRBJ1-2; v_gene: TRBV20-1; len: 9; d_gene: -; abundance: -; CDR3nt: TGCAGTGCTACGGGGGGATCCACCTTC; CDR3aa: CSATGGSTF
j_gene: TRBJ2-7; v_gene: TRBV6-1; len: 13; d_gene: -; abundance: -; CDR3nt: TGTGCCAGCAGTGAAGCGCGTGGTTACGAGCAGTACTTC; CDR3aa: CASSEARGYEQYF
j_gene: TRBJ2-1; v_gene: TRBV19; len: 17; d_gene: TRBD2; abundance: few; CDR3nt: TGTGCCAGTAGTAAGTCGTCTAGCGGGAGCTCCTACAATGAGCAGTTCTTC; CDR3aa: CASSKSSSGSSYNEQFF
j_gene: TRBJ2-3; v_gene: TRBV7-6; len: 15; d_gene: TRBD1; abundance: few; CDR3nt: TGTGCCAGCAGCCCCGGCCAGGGGGCTACAGATACGCAGTATTTT; CDR3aa: CASSPGQGATDTQYF
j_gene: TRBJ1-2; v_gene: TRBV10-3; len: 18; d_gene: TRBD1; abundance: few; CDR3nt: TGTGCCATCAGTGACCAGGGGGAGAGGAAGGAGGATAACTATGGCTACACCTTC; CDR3aa: CAISDQGERKEDNYGYTF
j_gene: TRBJ2-2; v_gene: TRBV5-6; len: 15; d_gene: TRBD2; abundance: few; CDR3nt: TGTGCCAGCAGCTTGGTAGCTAGCGGTACCGGGGAGCTGTTTTTT; CDR3aa: CASSLVASGTGELFF
j_gene: TRBJ2-4; v_gene: TRBV7-9; len: 15; d_gene: -; abundance: few; CDR3nt: TGTGCCAGCAGCTTAGTAGGCCAGGGCCAAAACATTCAGTACTTC; CDR3aa: CASSLVGQGQNIQYF
j_gene: TRBJ2-1; v_gene: TRBV27; len: 14; d_gene: -; abundance: few; CDR3nt: TGTGCCAGCAGGCGTGGTCCGGGCTACAATGAGCAGTTCTTC; CDR3aa: CASRRGPGYNEQFF
j_gene: TRBJ2-7; v_gene: TRBV7-2; len: 16; d_gene: TRBD1; abundance: few; CDR3nt: TGTGCCAGCAGCCCCCGGCCGCAGGGGGCGAACTACGAGCAGTACTTC; CDR3aa: CASSPRPQGANYEQYF
j_gene: TRBJ2-1; v_gene: TRBV5-4; len: 15; d_gene: -; abundance: few; CDR3nt: TGTGCCAGCAGCTTGGATAGAAACTCCTACAATGAGCAGTTCTTC; CDR3aa: CASSLDRNSYNEQFF
j_gene: TRBJ2-1; v_gene: TRBV5-1; len: 12; d_gene: -; abundance: -; CDR3nt: TGCGCCAGCAGCTTGGAGACTAGTGAGCAGTTCTTC; CDR3aa: CASSLETSEQFF
j_gene: TRBJ2-2; v_gene: TRBV19; len: 14; d_gene: TRBD1; abundance: -; CDR3nt: TGTGCCAGTGCCGGGACAGGGGTGTCCGGGGAGCTGTTTTTT; CDR3aa: CASAGTGVSGELFF
j_gene: TRBJ1-2; v_gene: TRBV5-1; len: 18; d_gene: -; abundance: -; CDR3nt: TGCGCCAGCAGCTTGGCCACTCCAGGGCTGGAGAGTAACTATGGCTACACCTTC; CDR3aa: CASSLATPGLESNYGYTF
j_gene: TRBJ2-7; v_gene: TRBV5-1; len: 15; d_gene: TRBD1; abundance: -; CDR3nt: TGCGCCAGCAGCGCACCGGGACAGGGGTATTACGAGCAGTACTTC; CDR3aa: CASSAPGQGYYEQYF
j_gene: TRBJ1-2; v_gene: TRBV27; len: 12; d_gene: -; abundance: -; CDR3nt: TGTGCCAGCAGTAAAGGCGGGGGATACTACACCTTC; CDR3aa: CASSKGGGYYTF
j_gene: TRBJ1-1; v_gene: TRBV18; len: 13; d_gene: -; abundance: -; CDR3nt: TGTGCCAGCTCACCACCACCGGCAGGGGAAGCTTTCTTT; CDR3aa: CASSPPPAGEAFF
j_gene: TRBJ2-1; v_gene: TRBV9; len: 14; d_gene: TRBD2; abundance: -; CDR3nt: TGTGCCAGCAGCGGGACTAGCGGGAGCAGCGAGCAGTTCTTC; CDR3aa: CASSGTSGSSEQFF
j_gene: TRBJ2-1; v_gene: TRBV6-5; len: 16; d_gene: TRBD2; abundance: few; CDR3nt: TGTGCCAGCAGTTACTCGATAACTAGCGGCAACAATGAGCAGTTCTTC; CDR3aa: CASSYSITSGNNEQFF
j_gene: TRBJ1-1; v_gene: TRBV6-5; len: 14; d_gene: -; abundance: few; CDR3nt: TGTGCCAGCACACCTCCGGGGATGAACACTGAAGCTTTCTTT; CDR3aa: CASTPPGMNTEAFF
j_gene: TRBJ2-1; v_gene: TRBV7-8; len: 16; d_gene: TRBD2; abundance: -; CDR3nt: TGTGCCAGCAGCTTAAGGTGGCTAGCGGGAGGAAATGAGCAGTTCTTC; CDR3aa: CASSLRWLAGGNEQFF
j_gene: TRBJ2-4; v_gene: TRBV28; len: 12; d_gene: -; abundance: -; CDR3nt: TGTGCCAGCAGTCCCTACGGAGTACGGCAGTACTTC; CDR3aa: CASSPYGVRQYF
j_gene: TRBJ2-1; v_gene: TRBV30; len: 11; d_gene: -; abundance: few; CDR3nt: TGTGCCTGGACAGGCGGGGTTGAGCAGTTCTTC; CDR3aa: CAWTGGVEQFF
j_gene: TRBJ1-5; v_gene: TRBV18; len: 15; d_gene: TRBD1; abundance: -; CDR3nt: TGTGCCAGCTCATTTACCGGGACAGCGTATAAGCCCCAGCATTTT; CDR3aa: CASSFTGTAYKPQHF
j_gene: TRBJ2-4; v_gene: TRBV2; len: 14; d_gene: -; abundance: -; CDR3nt: TGTGCCAGCAGTGAAGCGCTTGTCCAGGGCATTCAGTACTTC; CDR3aa: CASSEALVQGIQYF
j_gene: TRBJ1-2; v_gene: TRBV4-1; len: 15; d_gene: -; abundance: -; CDR3nt: TGCGCCAGCAGCCAAGATCCAGGAACTCCCTATGGCTACACCTTC; CDR3aa: CASSQDPGTPYGYTF
j_gene: TRBJ2-1; v_gene: TRBV19; len: 20; d_gene: TRBD2; abundance: -; CDR3nt: TGTGCCAGTAGTATGCCGGGACTAGCGGGATTCCAAAGCTCCTACAATGAGCAGTTCTTC; CDR3aa: CASSMPGLAGFQSSYNEQFF
j_gene: TRBJ2-5; v_gene: TRBV18; len: 14; d_gene: -; abundance: -; CDR3nt: TGTGCCAGCTCACCACGTCAGGGCCAAGAGACCCAGTACTTC; CDR3aa: CASSPRQGQETQYF
j_gene: TRBJ2-1; v_gene: TRBV9; len: 15; d_gene: TRBD2; abundance: few; CDR3nt: TGTGCCAGCAGCGCCGCTAGCGGATCGATCAATGAGCAGTTCTTC; CDR3aa: CASSAASGSINEQFF
j_gene: TRBJ2-1; v_gene: TRBV5-1; len: 16; d_gene: TRBD2; abundance: few; CDR3nt: TGCGCCAGCAGCTTGGCGGGACTAGCGGGGTACAATGAGCAGTTCTTC; CDR3aa: CASSLAGLAGYNEQFF
j_gene: TRBJ2-7; v_gene: TRBV21-1; len: 17; d_gene: -; abundance: few; CDR3nt: TGTGCCAGCAGCAAATCGCGACTCGGACAGGGGAGGCTCGAGCAGTACTTC; CDR3aa: CASSKSRLGQGRLEQYF
j_gene: TRBJ1-1; v_gene: TRBV7-3; len: 13; d_gene: TRBD1; abundance: few; CDR3nt: TGTGCCAGCAGCTTTGGACAGGGAACCGAAGCTTTCTTT; CDR3aa: CASSFGQGTEAFF
j_gene: TRBJ2-1; v_gene: TRBV6-4; len: 15; d_gene: TRBD2; abundance: few; CDR3nt: TGTGCCAGCAGTTCGACTAGCGGGAGGGTTAATGAGCAGTTCTTC; CDR3aa: CASSSTSGRVNEQFF
j_gene: TRBJ2-3; v_gene: TRBV7-3; len: 18; d_gene: TRBD2; abundance: -; CDR3nt: TGTGCCAGCAGCCGCTTGAGCGGGAGCGTCCTTAGCACAGATACGCAGTATTTT; CDR3aa: CASSRLSGSVLSTDTQYF
j_gene: TRBJ1-4; v_gene: TRBV5-1; len: 17; d_gene: TRBD1; abundance: few; CDR3nt: TGCGCCAGCAGCTTGGAACCCCAGGGGGCAGTTAATGAAAAACTGTTTTTT; CDR3aa: CASSLEPQGAVNEKLFF
j_gene: TRBJ2-7; v_gene: TRBV4-3; len: 20; d_gene: TRBD2; abundance: few; CDR3nt: TGCGCCAGCAGCCAAGAACGTCTAGCGGGAGGAAACTCTTACGGGTACGAGCAGTACTTC; CDR3aa: CASSQERLAGGNSYGYEQYF
j_gene: TRBJ2-7; v_gene: TRBV7-6; len: 15; d_gene: TRBD2; abundance: few; CDR3nt: TGTGCCAGCAGCCACAGACTAGCGGGACTCTACGAGCAGTACTTC; CDR3aa: CASSHRLAGLYEQYF